The TCR beta chain described here comes from a study of blood T cell repertoires in COVID-19. Study background: Sites across the United States, Italy and Spain contributed samples from acute and convalescent COVID-19. PBMCs, B-cell-depleted T cells, or T cells were the source of the cDNA or gDNA that made up the material.

Original methodology: Reference gene primer amplification yielded estimated nucleated cell counts. Profiled with immunoSEQ multiplex PCR; TCRdb holds only in-frame clones, not every one. V and J calls and clone size follow that table, whereas D and trimming were derived from the DNA. The top ten hold 1.6% of the sample, which has 180,000 or so clones, 88% seen once. The CDR3 has 11 residues. Germline assignment: CDR1 GTSNPN and CDR2 SVGIG (reference sequence). V was pared by 4 bases and J by 0 bases, with 3 bases between. The chain carries TRBV30 and TRBJ1-1, with D uncertain. This sequence was found in a man between 18 and 35 years old with active or convalescent COVID-19. The specimen sequenced was peripheral blood. The CDR3 DNA reads as TGTGCCTGGACAGTGAACACTGAAGCTTTCTTT. Its translation is CAWTVNTEAFF.